This T cell receptor beta chain stems from a study of neurological immune-mediated disorders. Study-level results: Healthy controls had more TCR clonal expansion than multiple sclerosis, which showed the least, whereas HTLV-1-associated myelopathy showed the most.

TCRdb reanalysed the 5' RACE reads using MiXCR and keeps one entry per CDR3 protein. Found here are about 74,000 distinct CDR3 sequences, roughly 5% of them singletons; the top ten hold 7.4%. This clonotype has at least ten counts. Its target is not known. V was trimmed by 0 bases and J by 0 bases, leaving 9 bases between them. This CDR3 comprises 15 residues. Germline values: CDR1 SGDLS, CDR2 YYNGEE. Unsorted libraries were prepared from 2 million PBMCs that had been stored at -80 C. This clonotype was sampled from a young man with multiple sclerosis. The chain links TRBV9 to TRBJ1-2; D is unresolved. Sequenced material: PBMCs. In DNA, the CDR3 is TGTGCCAGCAGCGTAGATGGCCGGCCTAACTATGGCTACACCTTC. This translates into CASSVDGRPNYGYTF.